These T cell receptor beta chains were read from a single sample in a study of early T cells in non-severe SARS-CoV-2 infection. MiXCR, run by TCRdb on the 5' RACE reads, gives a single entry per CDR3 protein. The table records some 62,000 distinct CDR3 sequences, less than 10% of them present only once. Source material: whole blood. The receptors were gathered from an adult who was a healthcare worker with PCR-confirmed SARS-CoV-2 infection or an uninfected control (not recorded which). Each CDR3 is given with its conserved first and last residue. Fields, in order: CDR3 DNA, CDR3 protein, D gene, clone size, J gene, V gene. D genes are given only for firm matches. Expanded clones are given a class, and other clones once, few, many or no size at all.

TGCAGCGCTCGTACAGGGTCGGCCGGAAACACCATATATTTT | CSARTGSAGNTIYF | - | many | TRBJ1-3 | TRBV29-1
TGTGCCAGCAGCTTAGTATGGACTAGTCAAGAGACCCAGTACTTC | CASSLVWTSQETQYF | TRBD2 | - | TRBJ2-5 | TRBV7-2
TGCAGTGCTAGGGGGACTAGACGGGAGACCCAGTACTTC | CSARGTRRETQYF | TRBD2 | - | TRBJ2-5 | TRBV20-1
TGTGCCAGCAGCCGTTCCGGGCGGGGGGGGCCAGATACGCAGTATTTT | CASSRSGRGGPDTQYF | TRBD2 | many | TRBJ2-3 | TRBV3-1
TGTGCCACGGTTAGTTACACCGGGGAGCTGTTTTTT | CATVSYTGELFF | - | many | TRBJ2-2 | TRBV24-1
TGTGCCAGCAAACAGGGGGCGTCCGGCTACACCTTC | CASKQGASGYTF | TRBD1 | few | TRBJ1-2 | TRBV27
TGTGCCAGTAGTAGAACAGGGGGCGTTTCAGAGACCCAGTACTTC | CASSRTGGVSETQYF | TRBD1 | many | TRBJ2-5 | TRBV19
TGTGCCAGCAGTCCTATCCAAGCGGGAGCCTGGGCCAAAAACATTCAGTACTTC | CASSPIQAGAWAKNIQYF | TRBD2 | - | TRBJ2-4 | TRBV28
TGTGCCAGTAGTCCGACCTTGGGGGGACAATTTCATGGCTACACCTTC | CASSPTLGGQFHGYTF | - | - | TRBJ1-2 | TRBV19
TGCGCCAGCAGTCAATCCCCGGACAAGGTCTACAATGAGCAGTTCTTC | CASSQSPDKVYNEQFF | - | few | TRBJ2-1 | TRBV23-1
TGTGCTAGTGGAAAGGCAGGGAGTGGAAACACCATATATTTT | CASGKAGSGNTIYF | - | - | TRBJ1-3 | TRBV12-5
TGTGCCAGCAGTTACCTTCCGAGCATCTATGGCTACACCTTC | CASSYLPSIYGYTF | - | many | TRBJ1-2 | TRBV6-2/TRBV6-3
TGCAGTGCTAGAGATTTGGGACACCGAGATACGCAGTATTTT | CSARDLGHRDTQYF | - | few | TRBJ2-3 | TRBV20-1
TGTGCCAGCAGCTGGACAGTGGCTCAGCCCCAGCATTTT | CASSWTVAQPQHF | - | - | TRBJ1-5 | TRBV5-5
TGCAGTGCTAGAGATCTCAGGGGGTTCCCAGATACGCAGTATTTT | CSARDLRGFPDTQYF | TRBD1 | many | TRBJ2-3 | TRBV20-1
TGTGCCAGCAGGAGAGGGGATACAGGGGCCGTCATATATTTT | CASRRGDTGAVIYF | TRBD1 | many | TRBJ1-3 | TRBV12-3/TRBV12-4
TGTGCCAGCAGCTTAAATCTGGGACAGAACACTGAAGCTTTCTTT | CASSLNLGQNTEAFF | - | - | TRBJ1-1 | TRBV7-8
TGTGCCAGCAGTTCGGGACAGGGCCTGTTCTATGGCTACACCTTC | CASSSGQGLFYGYTF | TRBD1 | few | TRBJ1-2 | TRBV28
TGTGCCAGCAGCCCCATAACAGTGAACACCGGGGAGCTGTTTTTT | CASSPITVNTGELFF | - | - | TRBJ2-2 | TRBV27
TGTGCCAGCAGTAACCACGCCGGGACAGGGGAGTCGACCCTCCACTTT | CASSNHAGTGESTLHF | TRBD1 | many | TRBJ1-6 | TRBV6-5
TGTGCCAGCAGTTCCCGCCGGGCGGGGGACTACAATGAGCAGTTCTTC | CASSSRRAGDYNEQFF | TRBD2 | many | TRBJ2-1 | TRBV12-3/TRBV12-4
TGTGCCAGTAGTCCGACCGGACTAAATCAGCCCCAGCATTTT | CASSPTGLNQPQHF | - | few | TRBJ1-5 | TRBV19
TGTGCCAGCAGTTTAGGAGGGTCCTATGGCTACACCTTC | CASSLGGSYGYTF | - | - | TRBJ1-2 | TRBV12-3/TRBV12-4
TGTGCCAGCAGTTTATCCCGTAGCCTAGGAGATACGCAGTATTTT | CASSLSRSLGDTQYF | - | - | TRBJ2-3 | TRBV27
TGTGCCAGCAGTTTATTGTCAGGTTCGCGAGCTTTCTTT | CASSLLSGSRAFF | - | many | TRBJ1-1 | TRBV27
TGTGCCAGCAGTCCGAGGCCCGGACTAGCGGGGAAAGAGACCCAGTACTTC | CASSPRPGLAGKETQYF | TRBD2 | - | TRBJ2-5 | TRBV12-3/TRBV12-4
TGCGCCAGCAGCTTGGACCATGGGAATCAGCCCCAGCATTTT | CASSLDHGNQPQHF | - | - | TRBJ1-5 | TRBV5-1
TGCGCCAGCAGCCACGGACAGAACAAAGAGACCCAGTACTTC | CASSHGQNKETQYF | - | few | TRBJ2-5 | TRBV5-1
TGTGCCAGCAGCCCACACCTTGGACAGGGGGCCGCAGATACGCAGTATTTT | CASSPHLGQGAADTQYF | TRBD1 | few | TRBJ2-3 | TRBV11-2
TGTGCCAGCAGCCGTGTGTACGGGGGACAAGAGACCCAGTACTTC | CASSRVYGGQETQYF | - | few | TRBJ2-5 | TRBV3-1
TGTGCCAGCAGTGGAGCGGGACAGGGCACTTATGGCTACACCTTC | CASSGAGQGTYGYTF | TRBD1 | few | TRBJ1-2 | TRBV6-5
TGTGCCAGCAGTTACTCGACCCGGACAGGGTTCGGGGCCCAGCATTTT | CASSYSTRTGFGAQHF | TRBD1 | few | TRBJ1-5 | TRBV6-6
TGCAGTGCTAAAGGTTTATACGGGGACACAGATACGCAGTATTTT | CSAKGLYGDTDTQYF | - | many | TRBJ2-3 | TRBV20-1
TGCAGTGCTAGCCCGGGGGCAAACACTGAAGCTTTCTTT | CSASPGANTEAFF | - | - | TRBJ1-1 | TRBV20-1
TGTGCCAGCAGCCCGACAGGCGTTGACGGCTACACCTTC | CASSPTGVDGYTF | - | few | TRBJ1-2 | TRBV7-2
TGTGCCAGCAGCCCCACCCGCTCCTCCTTAGATGGCTACACCTTC | CASSPTRSSLDGYTF | - | - | TRBJ1-2 | TRBV7-3
TGCGCCAGCAGCTTGGGGGAAGACAGGCATCCTCTTGAAGCTTTCTTT | CASSLGEDRHPLEAFF | - | many | TRBJ1-1 | TRBV5-1
TGCGCCAGCAGCTTGAACCCCCTCGGCACAGATACGCAGTATTTT | CASSLNPLGTDTQYF | - | few | TRBJ2-3 | TRBV5-1
TGTGCCATCATGAATAGGGATCCCAAGACCGGGGAGCTGTTTTTT | CAIMNRDPKTGELFF | - | few | TRBJ2-2 | TRBV10-3
TGTGCCAGTGATTCGGCAGGGGGGACAGATACGCAGTATTTT | CASDSAGGTDTQYF | - | few | TRBJ2-3 | TRBV19
TGTGCCAGCAGCCAAGGTGTATGGAGGAACACTGAAGCTTTCTTT | CASSQGVWRNTEAFF | - | few | TRBJ1-1 | TRBV3-1
TGCAGCGTTGAAGATGCGGGGGGCGGCTACACCTTC | CSVEDAGGGYTF | - | - | TRBJ1-2 | TRBV29-1
TGTGCCAGCAGTCCCGGGGCCAACGATCAGTATTTT | CASSPGANDQYF | - | few | TRBJ2-3 | TRBV6-1
TGTGCCAGCAGCAGACGTGGTAGCGGGGGGAGACACACAGATACGCAGTATTTT | CASSRRGSGGRHTDTQYF | TRBD2 | - | TRBJ2-3 | TRBV7-2
TGTGCCAGCAGTTACTCCGGCCGGGGGGGCGGGGAGACCCAGTACTTC | CASSYSGRGGGETQYF | TRBD2 | few | TRBJ2-5 | TRBV6-5
TGTGCCAGCAGCCCGGGACAGGGTGATGGCTACACCTTC | CASSPGQGDGYTF | TRBD1 | many | TRBJ1-2 | TRBV3-1
TGTGCCAGCAGATTCAGCGGGGGGGCCCAAGAGACCCAGTACTTC | CASRFSGGAQETQYF | TRBD2 | - | TRBJ2-5 | TRBV6-2/TRBV6-3